This T cell receptor beta chain originates from a study of blood T cell repertoires in COVID-19. The CDR3 covers 15 residues. The germline gives CDR1 ENHRY, CDR2 SYGVKD. The V end lost 4 bases, the J end lost 0 bases, and 9 bases lay between the germline ends. Sequencing was performed with immunoSEQ multiplex PCR; in TCRdb, only in-frame clones are kept and a portion is missing. Of 95,000 to 150,000 clones in the sample, 80% are singletons; the top ten hold about a sixth. Sequenced: peripheral blood. This receptor was identified in a man between 60 and 75 years old with active or convalescent COVID-19. J is TRBJ2-2 and V is TRBV10-3; D not certain. DNA of the CDR3: TGTGCCATCAGTGGGCCCCTAGCGAACACCGGGGAGCTGTTTTTT. This translates into CAISGPLANTGELFF.